This entry lists 12 T cell receptor beta chains sequenced from one sample in a study of radiation and T cells in renal cell carcinoma. TCRdb keeps only in-frame clones here, not all; method: immunoSEQ multiplex PCR. The data contain about 90,000 clones, approximately 80% of them singletons. Time point of the sample: blood 4 weeks post-SBRT, at nephrectomy. The treatment was: 15 Gy SBRT to primary tumor, nephrectomy 4 weeks later. Sequencing used blood, obtained from a patient whose treatment included radiotherapy and nephrectomy. These receptors were collected from a man aged 60-69 years with renal cell carcinoma.

This clone has a single count. The chain carries TRBV28 and TRBJ2-5; D not certain. Germline V CDR1 and CDR2: MDHEN, SYDVKM. The CDR3 is 12 residues long. Trimming removed 6 bases from V and 7 bases from J, with 12 bases in between. The CDR3 DNA is TGTGCCAGCAGGCCCCCCAGAGGGACCCAGTACTTC. It codes for CASRPPRGTQYF.

This clone was recorded once. This rearrangement joins TRBV2 to TRBJ2-1; 8 positions match TRBD2. J was trimmed by 4 bases and V by 4 bases; bases with no gene match: 3. This CDR3 spans 14 amino acids. Looked up from germline, CDR1 is SNHLY and CDR2 is FYNNEI. CDR3 nucleotide sequence: TGTGCCAGCAGTGGAGCGGGAGCGTACAATGAGCAGTTCTTC. Translated: CASSGAGAYNEQFF.

The count of this clone is one. This chain joins TRBV4-3 and TRBJ1-2; 7 bases match TRBD1. The CDR3 sequence is 15 residues long. The J segment lost 5 bases and the V segment lost 0 bases, leaving 6 bases of the junction unmatched. Germline CDR1 LGHNA, CDR2 YSLEER. The CDR3 region is CASSQEFQGVYGYTF. The DNA of the CDR3 is TGCGCCAGCAGCCAAGAATTCCAGGGGGTGTATGGCTACACCTTC.

A single count supports this clone. This chain connects TRBV5-1 to TRBJ2-3, with TRBD2 matching over 10 bases. This CDR3 has 16 amino acids. Germline V gene data show CDR1 as SGHRS and CDR2 as YFSETQ. V shed 4 bases and J 0 bases; nucleotides not matched to a gene: 5. The CDR3 DNA reads TGCGCCAGCAGCATGGGACTAGCGTCTAGCACAGATACGCAGTATTTT. It codes for CASSMGLASSTDTQYF.

The rearrangement links TRBV18 to TRBJ2-7; either TRBD1 or TRBD2 may fit D (5 bases each). This CDR3 comprises 16 residues. Germline CDR1 reads KGHSH; CDR2 reads LQKENI. V was pared by 2 bases and J by 4 bases, with 18 bases between. The CDR3 reads CASSPVYAGTGYEQYF. The CDR3, as DNA: TGTGCCAGCTCACCAGTGTACGCCGGGACGGGATACGAGCAGTACTTC.

The chain joins TRBV19 to TRBJ2-7; no firm D call. V was clipped by 5 bases and J by 0 bases, with 17 bases between them. The CDR3 loop spans 16 amino acids. CDR1 and CDR2 from the germline V gene are LNHDA and SQIVND (reference sequence). In nucleotides, the CDR3 is TGTGCCAGTAGTCTTTGCAGGTACCCAGCCTCCTACGAGCAGTACTTC. This encodes CASSLCRYPASYEQYF.

J is TRBJ2-2 and V is TRBV29-1; 8 nucleotides line up with TRBD1. V shed 7 bases, J shed 3 bases, and the junction held 4 bases outside the gene matches. The CDR3 covers 13 residues. Germline V lookup: CDR1 SQVTM, CDR2 ANQGSEA. The CDR3 DNA sequence: TGCAGCGCCGGGACAGGATACACCGGGGAGCTGTTTTTT. It is translated as CSAGTGYTGELFF.

The chain recombines TRBV2 with TRBJ2-3; 8 bases are shared with TRBD2. This CDR3 has 15 residues. Germline V gives CDR1 SNHLY, CDR2 FYNNEI. Germline trimming cut 9 bases from V and 3 bases from J; bases unmatched to any gene: 11. The CDR3 region is CASRGPGLETDTQYF. The CDR3 region has the DNA TGTGCCAGTCGGGGACCGGGACTAGAAACAGATACGCAGTATTTT.

The V call is TRBV9, the J call TRBJ1-3, with D tentatively TRBD1 (6 bases). The CDR3 contains 18 residues. Trimming removed 4 bases at V and 2 bases at J, with 22 bases between. In germline, CDR1 is SGDLS, CDR2 YYNGEE. This CDR3 reads CASSQDIWQGITGNTIYF. For the CDR3, the DNA is TGTGCCAGCAGCCAAGACATCTGGCAGGGGATAACTGGAAACACCATATATTTT.

This clone was seen a single time. V gene TRBV7-9 combines with J gene TRBJ2-2; tentative D call: TRBD2 (5 bases). Per germline, CDR1 SEHNR and CDR2 FQNEAQ (reference sequence). The V end lost 1 base, the J end lost 4 bases, and 19 bases lay between the germline ends. The length of the CDR3 is 18 residues. The CDR3: CASSLEGSGGQITGELFF. The CDR3 bases are TGTGCCAGCAGCTTAGAAGGTTCCGGAGGCCAGATCACCGGGGAGCTGTTTTTT.

The V call is TRBV10-3, the J call TRBJ2-5; 10 positions agree with TRBD2. CDR3 length: 14 residues. V shed 10 bases, J shed 5 bases, and the junction held 10 bases outside the gene matches. Germline CDR1 reads ENHRY; CDR2 reads SYGVKD. Here the CDR3 reads CASGASGREETQYF. The DNA of the CDR3 is TGTGCCAGCGGAGCTAGCGGGAGAGAGGAGACCCAGTACTTC.

The chain uses TRBV5-6 and TRBJ1-2, with D possibly TRBD1 on 5 matching bases. Germline V CDR1 and CDR2: SGHDT, YYEEEE. V was trimmed by 1 base and J by 8 bases, leaving 15 bases between them. The CDR3 loop spans 14 amino acids. The CDR3 DNA reads as TGTGCCAGCAGCTTGAGGGGTCCCGCGGGGGGCTACACCTTC. Residues: CASSLRGPAGGYTF.